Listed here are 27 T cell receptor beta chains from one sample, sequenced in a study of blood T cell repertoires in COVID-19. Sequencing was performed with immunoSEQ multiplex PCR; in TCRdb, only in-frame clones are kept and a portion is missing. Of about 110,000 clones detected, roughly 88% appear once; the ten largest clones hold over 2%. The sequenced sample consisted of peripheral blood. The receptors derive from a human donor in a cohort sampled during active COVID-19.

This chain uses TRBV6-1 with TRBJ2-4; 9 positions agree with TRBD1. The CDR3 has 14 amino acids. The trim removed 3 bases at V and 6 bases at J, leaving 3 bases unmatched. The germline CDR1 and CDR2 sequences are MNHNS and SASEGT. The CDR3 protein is CASSEVDRGNIQYF. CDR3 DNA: TGTGCCAGCAGTGAGGTGGACAGGGGAAACATTCAGTACTTC.

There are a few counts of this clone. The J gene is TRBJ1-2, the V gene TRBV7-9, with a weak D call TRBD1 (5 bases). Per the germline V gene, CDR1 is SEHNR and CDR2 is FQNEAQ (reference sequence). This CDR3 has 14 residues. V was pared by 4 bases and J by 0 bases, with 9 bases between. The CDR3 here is CASSSGGSNYGYTF. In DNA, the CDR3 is TGTGCCAGCAGCTCTGGGGGGTCTAACTATGGCTACACCTTC.

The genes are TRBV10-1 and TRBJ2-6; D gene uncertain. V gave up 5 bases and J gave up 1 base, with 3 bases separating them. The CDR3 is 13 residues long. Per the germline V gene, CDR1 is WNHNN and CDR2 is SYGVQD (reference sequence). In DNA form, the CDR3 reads TGCGCCAGCAGTCCGTCTGGGGCCAACGTCCTGACTTTC. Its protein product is CASSPSGANVLTF.

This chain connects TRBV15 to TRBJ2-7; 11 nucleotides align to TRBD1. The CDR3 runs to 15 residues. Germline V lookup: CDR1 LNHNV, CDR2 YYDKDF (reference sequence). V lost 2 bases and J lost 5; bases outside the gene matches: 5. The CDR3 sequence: CATSRKGDRGNEQYF. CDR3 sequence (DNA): TGTGCCACCAGCAGAAAGGGGGACAGGGGGAACGAGCAGTACTTC.

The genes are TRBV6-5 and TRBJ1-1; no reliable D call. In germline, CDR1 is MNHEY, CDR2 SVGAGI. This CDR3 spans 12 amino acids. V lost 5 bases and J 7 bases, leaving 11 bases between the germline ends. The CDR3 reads CASSRGKNEAFF. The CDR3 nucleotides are TGTGCCAGCAGTAGAGGTAAAAATGAAGCTTTCTTT.

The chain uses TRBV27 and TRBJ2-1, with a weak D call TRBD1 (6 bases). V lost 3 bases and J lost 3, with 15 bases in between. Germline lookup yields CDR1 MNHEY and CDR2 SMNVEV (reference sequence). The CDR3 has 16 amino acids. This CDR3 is CASSLVGQGLYNEQFF. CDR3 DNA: TGTGCCAGCAGTTTGGTGGGACAAGGTCTCTACAATGAGCAGTTCTTC.

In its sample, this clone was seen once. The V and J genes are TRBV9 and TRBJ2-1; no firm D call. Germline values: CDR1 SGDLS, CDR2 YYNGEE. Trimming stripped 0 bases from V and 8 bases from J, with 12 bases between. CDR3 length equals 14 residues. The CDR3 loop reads CASSVVPSGHEQFF. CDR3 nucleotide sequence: TGTGCCAGCAGCGTAGTTCCAAGTGGGCATGAGCAGTTCTTC.

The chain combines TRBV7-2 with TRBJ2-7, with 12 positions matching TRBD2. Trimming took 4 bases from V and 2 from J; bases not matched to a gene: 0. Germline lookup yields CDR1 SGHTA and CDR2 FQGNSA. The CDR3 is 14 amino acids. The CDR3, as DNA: TGTGCCAGCAGCTGGACTAGCGGGGCCTACGAGCAGTACTTC. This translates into CASSWTSGAYEQYF.

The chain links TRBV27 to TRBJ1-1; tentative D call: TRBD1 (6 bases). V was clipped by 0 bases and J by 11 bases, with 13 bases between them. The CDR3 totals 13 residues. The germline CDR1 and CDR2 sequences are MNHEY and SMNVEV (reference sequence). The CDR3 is CASSLSAPQGAFF. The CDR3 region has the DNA TGTGCCAGCAGTTTATCGGCCCCTCAGGGGGCTTTCTTT.

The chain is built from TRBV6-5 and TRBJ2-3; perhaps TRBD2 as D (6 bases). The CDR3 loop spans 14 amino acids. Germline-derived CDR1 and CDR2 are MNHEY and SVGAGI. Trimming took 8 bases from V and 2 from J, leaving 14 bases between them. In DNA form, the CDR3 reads TGTGCCAGCGGGTGGAGGGCGTACACAGATACGCAGTATTTT. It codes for CASGWRAYTDTQYF.

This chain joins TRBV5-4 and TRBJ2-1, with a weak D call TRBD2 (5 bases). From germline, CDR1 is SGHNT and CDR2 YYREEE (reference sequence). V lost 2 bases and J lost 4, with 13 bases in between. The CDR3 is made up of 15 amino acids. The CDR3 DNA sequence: TGTGCCAGCAGCTTAACCTACGAGCGGTACAATGAGCAGTTCTTC. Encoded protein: CASSLTYERYNEQFF.

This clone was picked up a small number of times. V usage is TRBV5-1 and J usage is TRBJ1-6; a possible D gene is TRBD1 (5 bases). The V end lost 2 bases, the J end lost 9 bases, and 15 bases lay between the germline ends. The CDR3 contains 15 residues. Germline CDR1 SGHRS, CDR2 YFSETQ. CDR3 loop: CASSLGQTVASPLHF. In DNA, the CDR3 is TGCGCCAGCAGCTTAGGACAAACGGTAGCTTCACCCCTCCACTTT.

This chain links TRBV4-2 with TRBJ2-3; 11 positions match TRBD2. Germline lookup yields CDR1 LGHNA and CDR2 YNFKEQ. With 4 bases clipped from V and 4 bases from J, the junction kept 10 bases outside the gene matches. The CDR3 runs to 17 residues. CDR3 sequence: CASSPRVDSGGADTQYF. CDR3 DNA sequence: TGTGCCAGCAGCCCCAGAGTAGATAGCGGGGGGGCAGATACGCAGTATTTT.

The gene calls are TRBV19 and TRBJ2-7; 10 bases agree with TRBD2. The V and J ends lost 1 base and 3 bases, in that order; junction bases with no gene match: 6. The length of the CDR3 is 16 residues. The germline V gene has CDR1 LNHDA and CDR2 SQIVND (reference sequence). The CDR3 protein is CASSIAAGGLGYEQYF. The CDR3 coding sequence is TGTGCCAGTAGTATAGCAGCGGGAGGGCTCGGCTACGAGCAGTACTTC.

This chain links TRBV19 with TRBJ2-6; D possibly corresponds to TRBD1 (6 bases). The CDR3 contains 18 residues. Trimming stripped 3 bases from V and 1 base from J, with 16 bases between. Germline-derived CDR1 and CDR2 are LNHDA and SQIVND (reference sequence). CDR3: CASSILPGESSGANVLTF. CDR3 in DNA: TGTGCCAGTAGTATCCTACCAGGGGAGTCTTCTGGGGCCAACGTCCTGACTTTC. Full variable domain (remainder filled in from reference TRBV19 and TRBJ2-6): DGGITQSPKYLFRKEGQNVTLSCEQNLNHDAMYWYRQDPGQGLRLIYYSQIVNDFQKGDIAEGYSVSREKKESFPLTVTSAQKNPTAFYLCASSILPGESSGANVLTFGAGSRLTVL.

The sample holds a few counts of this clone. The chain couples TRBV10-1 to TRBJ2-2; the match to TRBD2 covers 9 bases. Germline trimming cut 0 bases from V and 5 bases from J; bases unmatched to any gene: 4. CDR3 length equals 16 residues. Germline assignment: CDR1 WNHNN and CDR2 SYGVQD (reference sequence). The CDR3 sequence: CASSESSGRVTGELFF. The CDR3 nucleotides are TGCGCCAGCAGTGAGTCTAGCGGGAGAGTGACCGGGGAGCTGTTTTTT.

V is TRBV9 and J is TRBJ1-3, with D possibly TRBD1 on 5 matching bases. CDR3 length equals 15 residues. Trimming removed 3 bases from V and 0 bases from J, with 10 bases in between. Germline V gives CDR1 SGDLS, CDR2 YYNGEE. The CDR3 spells CASSDGQGSGNTIYF. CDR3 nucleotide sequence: TGTGCCAGCAGCGATGGACAAGGCTCTGGAAACACCATATATTTT.

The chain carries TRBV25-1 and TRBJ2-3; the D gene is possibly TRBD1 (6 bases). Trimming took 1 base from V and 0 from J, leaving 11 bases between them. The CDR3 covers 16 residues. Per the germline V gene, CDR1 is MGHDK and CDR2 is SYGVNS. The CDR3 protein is CASSEFPTGSTDTQYF. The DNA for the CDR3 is TGTGCCAGCAGTGAATTTCCCACAGGGAGCACAGATACGCAGTATTTT. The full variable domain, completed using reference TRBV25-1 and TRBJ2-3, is EADIYQTPRYLVIGTGKKITLECSQTMGHDKMYWYQQDPGMELHLIHYSYGVNSTEKGDLSSESTVSRIRTEHFPLTLESARPSHTSQYLCASSEFPTGSTDTQYFGPGTRLTVL.

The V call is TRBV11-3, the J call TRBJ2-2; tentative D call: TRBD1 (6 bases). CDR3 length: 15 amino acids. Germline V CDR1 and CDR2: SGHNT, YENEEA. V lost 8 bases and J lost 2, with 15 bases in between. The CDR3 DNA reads TGTGCCAGCTCCCGAGGGGGATACAACACCGGGGAGCTGTTTTTT. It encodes CASSRGGYNTGELFF.

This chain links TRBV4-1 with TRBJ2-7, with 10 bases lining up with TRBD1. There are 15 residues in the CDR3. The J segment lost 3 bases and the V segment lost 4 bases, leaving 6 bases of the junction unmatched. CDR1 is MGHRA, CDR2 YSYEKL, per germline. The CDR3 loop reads CASSPGTGVFYEQYF. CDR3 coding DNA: TGCGCCAGCAGCCCAGGGACAGGGGTATTCTACGAGCAGTACTTC.

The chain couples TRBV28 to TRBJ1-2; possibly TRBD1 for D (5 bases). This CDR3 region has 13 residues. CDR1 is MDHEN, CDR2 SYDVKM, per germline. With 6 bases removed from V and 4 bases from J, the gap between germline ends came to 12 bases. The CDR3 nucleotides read TGTGCCAGCAGGGGGGAGGGACGCTATGGCTACACCTTC. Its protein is CASRGEGRYGYTF.

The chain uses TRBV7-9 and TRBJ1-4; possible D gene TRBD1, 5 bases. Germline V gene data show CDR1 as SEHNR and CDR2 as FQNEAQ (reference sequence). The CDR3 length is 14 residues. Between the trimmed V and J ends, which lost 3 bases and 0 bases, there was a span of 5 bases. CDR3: CASSLDTTNEKLFF. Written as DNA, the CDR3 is TGTGCCAGCAGCTTGGACACAACTAATGAAAAACTGTTTTTT.

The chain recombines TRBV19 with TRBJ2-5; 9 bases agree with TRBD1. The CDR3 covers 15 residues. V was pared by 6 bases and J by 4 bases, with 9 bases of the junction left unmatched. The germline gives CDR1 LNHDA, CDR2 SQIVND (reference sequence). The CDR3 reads CASRPRTGEVETQYF. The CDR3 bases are TGTGCCAGTAGACCCCGGACAGGGGAAGTAGAGACCCAGTACTTC.

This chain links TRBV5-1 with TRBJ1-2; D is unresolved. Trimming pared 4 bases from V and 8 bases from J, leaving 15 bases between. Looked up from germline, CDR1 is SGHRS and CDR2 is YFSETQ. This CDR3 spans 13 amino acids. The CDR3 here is CASSPGGRAGYTF. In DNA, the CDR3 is TGCGCCAGCAGCCCGGGTGGGAGGGCAGGCTACACCTTC.

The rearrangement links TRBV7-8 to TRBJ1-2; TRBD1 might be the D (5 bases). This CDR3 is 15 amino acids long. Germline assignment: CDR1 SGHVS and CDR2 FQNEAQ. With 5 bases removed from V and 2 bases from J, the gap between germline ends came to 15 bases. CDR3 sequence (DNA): TGTGCCAGCAGCCCGCCGATCGGGGGAAACTATGGCTACACCTTC. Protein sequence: CASSPPIGGNYGYTF. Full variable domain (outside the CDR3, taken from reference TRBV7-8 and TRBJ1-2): GAGVSQSPRYKVAKRGQDVALRCDPISGHVSLFWYQQALGQGPEFLTYFQNEAQLDKSGLPSDRFFAERPEGSVSTLKIQRTQQEDSAVYLCASSPPIGGNYGYTFGSGTRLTVV.

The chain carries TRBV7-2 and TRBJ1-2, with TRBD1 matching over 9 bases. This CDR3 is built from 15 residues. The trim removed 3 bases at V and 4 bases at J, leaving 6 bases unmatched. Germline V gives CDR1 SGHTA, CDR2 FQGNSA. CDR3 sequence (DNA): TGTGCCAGCAGCTTTGACAGGGGGGGTGGCTATGGCTACACCTTC. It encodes CASSFDRGGGYGYTF.

CDR3 sequence: CASSGRYRGLWENYGYTF. The CDR3 coding sequence is TGTGCCAGCAGTGGCCGGTACAGGGGTTTGTGGGAAAACTATGGCTACACCTTC. The chain combines TRBV6-1 with TRBJ1-2; 7 nucleotides line up with TRBD1. Germline assignment: CDR1 MNHNS and CDR2 SASEGT. V lost 4 bases and J lost 2; bases outside the gene matches: 16. The CDR3 length is 18 residues.